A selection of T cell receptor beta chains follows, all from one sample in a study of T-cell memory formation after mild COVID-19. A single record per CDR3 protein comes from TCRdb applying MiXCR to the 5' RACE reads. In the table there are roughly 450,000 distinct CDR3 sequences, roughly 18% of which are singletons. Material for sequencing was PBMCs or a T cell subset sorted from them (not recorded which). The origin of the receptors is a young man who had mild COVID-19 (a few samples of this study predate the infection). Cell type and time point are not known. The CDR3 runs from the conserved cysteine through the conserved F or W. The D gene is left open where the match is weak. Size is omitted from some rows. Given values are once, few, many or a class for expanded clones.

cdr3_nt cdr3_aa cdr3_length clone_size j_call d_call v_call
TGCGCCAGCAGTTTGCGTCAGCGGGGAAACACCGGGGAGCTGTTTTTT CASSLRQRGNTGELFF 16 . TRBJ2-2 TRBD2 TRBV5-1
TGTGCCAGCAGTGACTTCACTACCCAAAACACCGGGGAGCTGTTTTTT CASSDFTTQNTGELFF 16 few TRBJ2-2 . TRBV6-1
TGTGCCAGCACCCGAAACAGGGAATCACCCCTCCACTTT CASTRNRESPLHF 13 . TRBJ1-6 . TRBV6-5
TGCGCCAGCAGCTCCCTCGGAGGGGGGGGGAGCACAGATACGCAGTATTTT CASSSLGGGGSTDTQYF 17 . TRBJ2-3 . TRBV5-1
TGTGCCAGCAGTTTAATGACTAACTACGAGCAGTACTTC CASSLMTNYEQYF 13 few TRBJ2-7 . TRBV27
TGTGCCAGCAGCTCAGGGAGGTGGACCGGGGAGCTGTTTTTT CASSSGRWTGELFF 14 few TRBJ2-2 . TRBV7-2
TGTGCCAGCAGTTTGTTTCAGGGGCCTGAGCAGTTCTTC CASSLFQGPEQFF 13 . TRBJ2-1 . TRBV27
TGTGCCAGCAGCCCCAGCGGGGGGGCTTTGTACAATGAGCAGTTCTTC CASSPSGGALYNEQFF 16 few TRBJ2-1 TRBD2 TRBV7-3
TGTGCCAGCAGTCCGTACCGACAGGGGGGAGGAAACACCATATATTTT CASSPYRQGGGNTIYF 16 few TRBJ1-3 TRBD1 TRBV6-5
TGTGCCAGCGGGACTAGCGGTAGCACAGATACGCAGTATTTT CASGTSGSTDTQYF 14 few TRBJ2-3 TRBD2 TRBV7-2
TGTGCCAGCAGCCAAGATCGAGCGGGGGGGCCGCAAGATACGCAGTATTTT CASSQDRAGGPQDTQYF 17 . TRBJ2-3 TRBD2 TRBV4-2
TGTGCCATCAGGGGACTAGCGGGGGAACCTCAGTACTTC CAIRGLAGEPQYF 13 . TRBJ2-5 TRBD2 TRBV10-3
TGCAGCGTTGACGGGGGAGTGGACATTCAGTACTTC CSVDGGVDIQYF 12 . TRBJ2-4 . TRBV29-1
TGTGCCAGCAGTTACGGAGGGGAGCGTTCCTACGAGCAGTACTTC CASSYGGERSYEQYF 15 few TRBJ2-7 . TRBV6-6
TGTGCCAGTAGTAATAGGAACAGTTTGAACACTGAAGCTTTCTTT CASSNRNSLNTEAFF 15 . TRBJ1-1 . TRBV19
TGTGCCAGCAGTGCCTATCCCGGGACAGGGGCTAGCAATCAGCCCCAGCATTTT CASSAYPGTGASNQPQHF 18 . TRBJ1-5 TRBD1 TRBV6-2/TRBV6-3
TGCGCCAGCAGCCTCTGGCGGGAGAGCTCCTACGAGCAGTACTTC CASSLWRESSYEQYF 15 few TRBJ2-7 TRBD2 TRBV4-3
TGTGCCAGCAGCTTACGGCCCTTTGGGGGGACTAGCACAGATACGCAGTATTTT CASSLRPFGGTSTDTQYF 18 many TRBJ2-3 . TRBV7-3
TGTGCCAGCACCCGGGGGTGGGGTAATGAAAAACTGTTTTTT CASTRGWGNEKLFF 14 . TRBJ1-4 . TRBV7-2
TGCGCCAGCAGAACCGGGACCCAGGGCACTGAAGCTTTCTTT CASRTGTQGTEAFF 14 . TRBJ1-1 . TRBV5-1
TGTGCCCGAACGGGACAGCCGAATTCACCCCTCCACTTT CARTGQPNSPLHF 13 . TRBJ1-6 TRBD1 TRBV2
TGTGCCAGCAGCCAAGACAGGACAGGGAGTCAGCCCCAGCATTTT CASSQDRTGSQPQHF 15 few TRBJ1-5 TRBD1 TRBV3-1
TGTGCCAGCGGACTAGCGGGGGGGCGGAAATTCAATGAGCAGTTCTTC CASGLAGGRKFNEQFF 16 . TRBJ2-1 TRBD2 TRBV12-3/TRBV12-4
TGCGCCAGCAGCCAAGGGGACGGTGAAAACTATGGCTACACCTTC CASSQGDGENYGYTF 15 . TRBJ1-2 . TRBV4-3
TGTGCCAGCAGCGTTCTAGCGGGGGTCACAGATACGCAGTATTTT CASSVLAGVTDTQYF 15 few TRBJ2-3 TRBD2 TRBV7-9
TGTGCCAGCACCGACAGCGGTTCGACCCAGTACTTC CASTDSGSTQYF 12 . TRBJ2-5 . TRBV12-3/TRBV12-4
TGTGCCAGCAGCCCCACAGGGGGACGTCAGCCCCAGCATTTT CASSPTGGRQPQHF 14 . TRBJ1-5 TRBD1 TRBV12-3/TRBV12-4
TGTGCCAGCAGTTACTCGTCGCCAGGGGCGAATAGCAATCAGCCCCAGCATTTT CASSYSSPGANSNQPQHF 18 . TRBJ1-5 . TRBV6-5
TGCGCCAGCAGCTTGGGGACCGCAGGGGAGGACATTCAGTACTTC CASSLGTAGEDIQYF 15 few TRBJ2-4 . TRBV5-1
TGTGCCAGCTCACCGGAATCAGCCTATGGCTACACCTTC CASSPESAYGYTF 13 many TRBJ1-2 . TRBV18
TGTGCCAGCAGCGTCTCCTGGGCTAGCGGGGTCGAGCAGTTCTTC CASSVSWASGVEQFF 15 many TRBJ2-1 TRBD2 TRBV7-2
TGCGCCAGCAGCTCAAACCTCCGGGGTAGCTCCTACGAGCAGTACTTC CASSSNLRGSSYEQYF 16 . TRBJ2-7 . TRBV5-1
TGTGCCAGCAGCTTCGGTAGCTCAGATACGCAGTATTTT CASSFGSSDTQYF 13 . TRBJ2-3 . TRBV5-4
TGTGCCAGCAGCTTGGAGGGGCCTTCGGGCACTGAAGCTTTCTTT CASSLEGPSGTEAFF 15 . TRBJ1-1 . TRBV5-4
TGTGCCAGCAGCCTTCGGACGGGATGGGACACTGAAGCTTTCTTT CASSLRTGWDTEAFF 15 few TRBJ1-1 . TRBV5-8